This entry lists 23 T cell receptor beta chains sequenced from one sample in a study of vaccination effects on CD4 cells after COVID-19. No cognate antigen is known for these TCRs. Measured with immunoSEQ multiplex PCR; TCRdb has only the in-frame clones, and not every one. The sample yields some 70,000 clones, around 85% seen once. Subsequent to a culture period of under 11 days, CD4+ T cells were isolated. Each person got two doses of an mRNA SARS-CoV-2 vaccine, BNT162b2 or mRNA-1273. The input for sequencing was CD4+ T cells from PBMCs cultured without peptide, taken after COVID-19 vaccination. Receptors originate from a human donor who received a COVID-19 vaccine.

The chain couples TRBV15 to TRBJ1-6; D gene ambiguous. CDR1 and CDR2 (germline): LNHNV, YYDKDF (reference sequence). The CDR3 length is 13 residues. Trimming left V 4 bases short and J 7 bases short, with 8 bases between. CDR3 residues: CATSILENSPLHF. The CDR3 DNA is TGTGCCACCAGCATCCTCGAGAATTCACCCCTCCACTTT.

The CDR3 reads CATSRDRQEDYTF. CDR3 sequence (DNA): TGTGCCACCAGCAGAGATCGTCAGGAAGACTACACCTTC. V and J are TRBV15 and TRBJ1-2; D ambiguous. CDR3 length: 13 amino acids. The germline V gene encodes CDR1 LNHNV and CDR2 YYDKDF (reference sequence). The V end lost 0 bases, the J end lost 10 bases, and 12 bases lay between the germline ends.

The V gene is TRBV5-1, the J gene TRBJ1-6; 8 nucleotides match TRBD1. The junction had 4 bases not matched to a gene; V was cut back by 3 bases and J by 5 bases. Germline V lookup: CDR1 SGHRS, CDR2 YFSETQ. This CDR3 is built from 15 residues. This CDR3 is CASSSGGLDNSPLHF. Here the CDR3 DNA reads TGCGCCAGCAGCTCAGGGGGCTTGGATAATTCACCCCTCCACTTT.

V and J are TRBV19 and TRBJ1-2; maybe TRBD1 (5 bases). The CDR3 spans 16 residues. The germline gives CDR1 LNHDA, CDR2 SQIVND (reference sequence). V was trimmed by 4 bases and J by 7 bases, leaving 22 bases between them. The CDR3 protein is CASSNQASGGVGGYTF. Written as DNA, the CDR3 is TGTGCCAGTAGTAACCAAGCCTCGGGGGGAGTTGGTGGCTACACCTTC.

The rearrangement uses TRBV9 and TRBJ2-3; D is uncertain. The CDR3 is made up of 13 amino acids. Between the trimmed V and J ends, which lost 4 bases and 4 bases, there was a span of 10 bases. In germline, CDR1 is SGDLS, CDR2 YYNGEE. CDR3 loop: CASSLDGPDTQYF. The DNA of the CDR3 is TGTGCCAGCAGCCTTGATGGCCCAGATACGCAGTATTTT.

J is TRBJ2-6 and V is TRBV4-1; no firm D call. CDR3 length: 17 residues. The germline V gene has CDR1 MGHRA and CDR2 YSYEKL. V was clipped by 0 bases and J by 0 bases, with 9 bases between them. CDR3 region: CASSQEVAYSGANVLTF. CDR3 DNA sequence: TGCGCCAGCAGCCAAGAGGTGGCCTACTCTGGGGCCAACGTCCTGACTTTC.

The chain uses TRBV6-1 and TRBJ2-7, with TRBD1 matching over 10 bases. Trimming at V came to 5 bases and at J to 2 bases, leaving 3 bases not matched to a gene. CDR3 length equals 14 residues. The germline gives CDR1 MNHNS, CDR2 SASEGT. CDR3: CASSPGQGAYEQYV. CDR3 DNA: TGTGCCAGCAGTCCCGGACAGGGGGCCTACGAGCAGTACGTC.

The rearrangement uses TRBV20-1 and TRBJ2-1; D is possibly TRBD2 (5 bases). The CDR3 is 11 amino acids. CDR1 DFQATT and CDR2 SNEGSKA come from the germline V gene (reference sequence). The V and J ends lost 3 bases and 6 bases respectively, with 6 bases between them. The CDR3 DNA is TGCAGTGCTAGCGAGGGCAATGAGCAGTTCTTC. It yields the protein CSASEGNEQFF.

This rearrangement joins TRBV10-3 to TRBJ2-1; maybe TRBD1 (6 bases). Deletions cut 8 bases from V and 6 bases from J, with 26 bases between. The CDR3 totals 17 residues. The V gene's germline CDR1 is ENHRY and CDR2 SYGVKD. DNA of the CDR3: TGTGCCATCCGCGTCGTTATAGGGACACAGGGTGGCAATGAGCAGTTCTTC. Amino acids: CAIRVVIGTQGGNEQFF.

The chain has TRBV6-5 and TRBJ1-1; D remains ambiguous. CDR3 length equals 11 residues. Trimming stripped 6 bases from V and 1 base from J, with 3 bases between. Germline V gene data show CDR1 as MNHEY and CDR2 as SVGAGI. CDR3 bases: TGTGCCAGCAGAAAGAACACTGAAGCTTTCTTT. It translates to CASRKNTEAFF.

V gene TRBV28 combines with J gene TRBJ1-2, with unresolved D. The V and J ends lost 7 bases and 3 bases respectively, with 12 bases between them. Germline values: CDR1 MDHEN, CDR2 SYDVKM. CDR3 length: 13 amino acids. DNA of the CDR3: TGTGCCAGCACCCTTCCGGGCTACTATGGCTACACCTTC. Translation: CASTLPGYYGYTF.

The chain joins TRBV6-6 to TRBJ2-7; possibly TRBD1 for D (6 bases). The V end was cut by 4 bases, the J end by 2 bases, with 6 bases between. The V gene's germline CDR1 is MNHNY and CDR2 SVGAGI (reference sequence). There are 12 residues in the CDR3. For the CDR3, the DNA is TGTGCCAGCAGTTGGGACACCTACGAGCAGTACGTC. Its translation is CASSWDTYEQYV.

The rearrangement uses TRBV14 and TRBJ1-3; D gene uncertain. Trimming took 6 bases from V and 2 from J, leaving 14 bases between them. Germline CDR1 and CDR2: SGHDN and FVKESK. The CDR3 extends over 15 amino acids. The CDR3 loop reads CASSENTVPGNTIYF. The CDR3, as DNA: TGTGCCAGCAGTGAAAACACCGTCCCTGGAAACACCATATATTTT.

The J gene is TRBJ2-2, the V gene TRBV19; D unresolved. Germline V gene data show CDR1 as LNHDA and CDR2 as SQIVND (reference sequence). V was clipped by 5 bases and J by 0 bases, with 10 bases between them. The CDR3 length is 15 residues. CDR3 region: CASSSRPANTGELFF. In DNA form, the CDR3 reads TGTGCCAGTAGTTCCCGGCCGGCGAACACCGGGGAGCTGTTTTTT.

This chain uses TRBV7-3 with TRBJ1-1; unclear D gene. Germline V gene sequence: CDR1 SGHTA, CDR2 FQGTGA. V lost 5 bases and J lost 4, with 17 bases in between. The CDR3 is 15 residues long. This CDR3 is CASSRFDGASTEAFF. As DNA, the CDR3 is TGTGCCAGCAGCCGATTTGACGGAGCCTCCACTGAAGCTTTCTTT. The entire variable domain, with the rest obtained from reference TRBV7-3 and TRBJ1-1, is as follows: GAGVSQTPSNKVTEKGKYVELRCDPISGHTALYWYRQSLGQGPEFLIYFQGTGAADDSGLPNDRFFAVRPEGSVSTLKIQRTERGDSAVYLCASSRFDGASTEAFFGQGTRLTVV.

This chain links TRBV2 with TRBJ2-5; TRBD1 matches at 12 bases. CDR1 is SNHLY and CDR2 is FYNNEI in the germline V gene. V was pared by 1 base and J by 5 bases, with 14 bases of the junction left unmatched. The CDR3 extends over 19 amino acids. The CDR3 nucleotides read TGTGCCAGCAGTGAAGTTAGGGGGACAGGGGGCTTACAGGCGGAGACCCAGTACTTC. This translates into CASSEVRGTGGLQAETQYF. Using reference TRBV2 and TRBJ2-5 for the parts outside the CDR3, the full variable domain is EPEVTQTPSHQVTQMGQEVILRCVPISNHLYFYWYRQILGQKVEFLVSFYNNEISEKSEIFDDQFSVERPDGSNFTLKIRSTKLEDSAMYFCASSEVRGTGGLQAETQYFGPGTRLLVL.

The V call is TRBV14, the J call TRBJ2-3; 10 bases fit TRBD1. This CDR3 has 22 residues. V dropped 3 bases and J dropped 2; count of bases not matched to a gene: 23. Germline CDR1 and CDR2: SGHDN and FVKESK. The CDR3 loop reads CASSQLDRGRFSLMKLTDTQYF. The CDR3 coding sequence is TGTGCCAGCAGCCAGCTAGACAGGGGGCGTTTCTCACTGATGAAACTCACAGATACGCAGTATTTT. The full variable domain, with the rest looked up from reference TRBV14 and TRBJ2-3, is EAGVTQFPSHSVIEKGQTVTLRCDPISGHDNLYWYRRVMGKEIKFLLHFVKESKQDESGMPNNRFLAERTGGTYSTLKVQPAELEDSGVYFCASSQLDRGRFSLMKLTDTQYFGPGTRLTVL.

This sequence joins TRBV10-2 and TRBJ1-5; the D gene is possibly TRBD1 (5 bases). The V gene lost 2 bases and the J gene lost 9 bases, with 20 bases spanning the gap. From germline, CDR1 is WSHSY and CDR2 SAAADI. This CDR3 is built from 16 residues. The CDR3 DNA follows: TGCGCCAGCAGTGAGGGAGGGACCGCGGGTCTCTGGCCCCAGCATTTT. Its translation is CASSEGGTAGLWPQHF.

In DNA, the CDR3 is TGTGCCACCAGTGATGGCAGGGAATTCGAAAAACTGTTTTTT. Protein sequence: CATSDGREFEKLFF. The chain is built from TRBV24-1 and TRBJ1-4; possibly TRBD1 for D (5 bases). Trimming removed 3 bases from V and 8 bases from J, with 12 bases in between. The length of the CDR3 is 14 residues. CDR1 is KGHDR, CDR2 SFDVKD, per germline.

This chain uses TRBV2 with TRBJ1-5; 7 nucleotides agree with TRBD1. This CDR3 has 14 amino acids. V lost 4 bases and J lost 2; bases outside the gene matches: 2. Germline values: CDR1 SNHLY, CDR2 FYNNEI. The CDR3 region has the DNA TGTGCCAGCAGTGGACAGGGCGGCAATCAGCCCCAGCATTTT. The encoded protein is CASSGQGGNQPQHF.

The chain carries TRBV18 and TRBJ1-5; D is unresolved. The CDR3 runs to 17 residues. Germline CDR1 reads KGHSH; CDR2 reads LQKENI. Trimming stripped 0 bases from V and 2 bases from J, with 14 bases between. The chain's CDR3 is CASSPPGGQRGNQPQHF. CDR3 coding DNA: TGTGCCAGCTCACCACCTGGCGGTCAGCGAGGCAATCAGCCCCAGCATTTT. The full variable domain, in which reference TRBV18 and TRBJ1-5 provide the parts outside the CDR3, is NAGVMQNPRHLVRRRGQEARLRCSPMKGHSHVYWYRQLPEEGLKFMVYLQKENIIDESGMPKERFSAEFPKEGPSILRIQQVVRGDSAAYFCASSPPGGQRGNQPQHFGDGTRLSIL.

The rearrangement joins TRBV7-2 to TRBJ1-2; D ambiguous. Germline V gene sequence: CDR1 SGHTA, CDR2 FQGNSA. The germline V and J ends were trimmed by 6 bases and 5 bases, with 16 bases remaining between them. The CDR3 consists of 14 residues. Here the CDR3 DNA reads TGTGCCAGCAGTCGGTTTCGGACGGGATATGGCTACACCTTC. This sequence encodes CASSRFRTGYGYTF.

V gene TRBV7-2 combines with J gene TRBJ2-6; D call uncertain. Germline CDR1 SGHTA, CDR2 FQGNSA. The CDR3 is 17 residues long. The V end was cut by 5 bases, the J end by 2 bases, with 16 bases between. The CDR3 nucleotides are TGTGCCAGCAGCCTGGGCCCGGCCAAGGCTGGGGCCAACGTCCTGACTTTC. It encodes CASSLGPAKAGANVLTF.